The 5 T cell receptor beta chains reported below all come from one sample, sequenced in a study of T cells in Graves' hyperthyroidism and ophthalmopathy. Template material for amplifying TCR beta CDR3 regions consisted of RNA transcripts. HTBI primers drove first-round RT-PCR of the TCR CDR3. Via MiXCR, TCRdb re-called the multiplex PCR reads, giving one row per CDR3 protein. The data hold 750,000 to 950,000 distinct CDR3 sequences, with around 38% observed a single time. The sequenced sample consisted of blood. The receptors were gathered from a man younger than 35 with Graves' hyperthyroidism.

The chain recombines TRBV19 with TRBJ1-5; 8 bases map to TRBD1. The length of the CDR3 is 14 residues. Germline V lookup: CDR1 LNHDA, CDR2 SQIVND (reference sequence). With V trimmed by 4 bases and J by 7 bases, 6 bases remained unmatched. The CDR3 spells CASSTTGAEQPQHF. DNA of the CDR3: TGTGCCAGTAGTACGACAGGGGCTGAGCAGCCCCAGCATTTT.

The chain links TRBV7-2 to TRBJ2-5; D is possibly TRBD1 or TRBD2 (5 bases each). This CDR3 comprises 13 residues. V was pared by 1 base and J by 7 bases, with 10 bases between. Looked up from germline, CDR1 is SGHTA and CDR2 is FQGNSA. The CDR3 spells CASSLDPGTTQYF. CDR3 in DNA: TGTGCCAGCAGCTTAGACCCGGGGACGACCCAGTACTTC.

The chain couples TRBV20-1 to TRBJ2-7; 13 bases are a match to TRBD2. Germline trimming cut 4 bases from V and 0 bases from J; bases unmatched to any gene: 6. Per germline, CDR1 DFQATT and CDR2 SNEGSKA (reference sequence). CDR3 length equals 16 residues. The CDR3 reads CSAKGTSGASSYEQYF. CDR3 coding DNA: TGCAGTGCTAAAGGGACTAGCGGGGCAAGCTCCTACGAGCAGTACTTC.

The sample holds one count of this clonotype. V usage is TRBV20-1 and J usage is TRBJ2-7; 7 bases fit TRBD1. This CDR3 comprises 12 residues. Germline V lookup: CDR1 DFQATT, CDR2 SNEGSKA (reference sequence). Losses at the gene ends were 4 bases for V and 5 bases for J; bases not matched to a gene: 5. The CDR3 DNA reads as TGCAGTGCTACAGGGGGAGAGGACGAGCAGTACTTC. This sequence encodes CSATGGEDEQYF.

The table lists this clonotype with many counts. The CDR3 here is CATSRDRATGTGNTIYF. In DNA, the CDR3 is TGTGCCACCAGCAGAGATAGGGCTACAGGGACTGGAAACACCATATATTTT. The chain joins TRBV15 to TRBJ1-3, with D possibly TRBD1 on 6 matching bases. The V end was cut by 0 bases, the J end by 2 bases, with 14 bases between. Germline V gives CDR1 LNHNV, CDR2 YYDKDF (reference sequence). The CDR3 sequence is 17 residues long. Full variable domain (outside the CDR3, taken from reference TRBV15 and TRBJ1-3): DAMVIQNPRYQVTQFGKPVTLSCSQTLNHNVMYWYQQKSSQAPKLLFHYYDKDFNNEADTPDNFQSRRPNTSFCFLDIRSPGLGDTAMYLCATSRDRATGTGNTIYFGEGSWLTVV.